The 24 T cell receptor beta chains listed next were all sequenced from one sample in a study of blood T cells in healthy people across ages. A second PCR of about 7 to 12 cycles used a sample-barcoded 5' primer and a J-beta primer mix. TCRdb reanalysed the 5' RACE reads using MiXCR and keeps one entry per CDR3 protein. The sample comprises around 800,000 distinct CDR3 sequences, 25% to 30% of which are singletons, and 3% rests with the top ten. Another study also made use of these data, one on T cells of mothers and their children.

Material for sequencing was blood. These receptors were taken from a boy between 10 and 17 years old in good health.

This clonotype was found a few times. J is TRBJ2-5 and V is TRBV3-1; D might be TRBD2 (6 bases). The CDR3 loop spans 16 amino acids. CDR1 and CDR2 from the germline V gene are LGHDT and YNNKEL (reference sequence). Trimming shortened V by 0 bases and J by 7 bases, and 18 bases separated the two germline ends. CDR3 bases: TGTGCCAGCAGCCAAGATGTCTTAAGGAGGCGGGGGACCCAGTACTTC. Translating gives CASSQDVLRRRGTQYF.

This clonotype turned up a few times. The rearrangement uses TRBV3-1 and TRBJ2-7, with D hard to call. Germline values: CDR1 LGHDT, CDR2 YNNKEL (reference sequence). Trimming cost V 0 bases and J 3 bases, with 12 bases left between them. The CDR3 contains 15 residues. The CDR3 coding sequence is TGTGCCAGCAGCCAAGATGGCCAAGTGGGCTACGAGCAGTACTTC. Translating gives CASSQDGQVGYEQYF.

The chain recombines TRBV5-1 with TRBJ2-5; D might be TRBD2 (6 bases). The CDR3 runs 13 residues. V was shortened by 4 bases and J by 4 bases, with 11 bases between the two germline ends. Germline assignment: CDR1 SGHRS and CDR2 YFSETQ. The CDR3 protein is CASSGGLLETQYF. The CDR3 nucleotides are TGCGCCAGCAGCGGGGGACTCCTAGAGACCCAGTACTTC.

This clonotype was seen a handful of times. CDR3 sequence: CSARFGGGATDTQYF. The CDR3 DNA sequence: TGCAGTGCTAGATTTGGCGGGGGGGCCACAGATACGCAGTATTTT. The chain is built from TRBV20-1 and TRBJ2-3, with TRBD2 matching over 9 bases. Per the germline V gene, CDR1 is DFQATT and CDR2 is SNEGSKA (reference sequence). Trimming took 2 bases from V and 2 from J; bases not matched to a gene: 5. The CDR3 has 15 residues.

This clonotype was seen more than once but under ten times. Germline is not matched at one junction end, which may reflect a read error. This chain joins TRBV20-1 and TRBJ2-3; 9 bases are a match to TRBD2. The V gene's germline CDR1 is DFQATT and CDR2 SNEGSKA (reference sequence). This CDR3 comprises 18 residues. The chain's CDR3 is CSARVSSGALSGTGTQYF. In nucleotides, the CDR3 is TGCAGTGCCCGGGTCTCTAGCGGGGCTCTGTCTGGCACAGGTACGCAGTATTTT.

The chain is built from TRBV5-1 and TRBJ2-3, with 9 positions matching TRBD2. This CDR3 is built from 15 residues. Germline V gene sequence: CDR1 SGHRS, CDR2 YFSETQ. Losses at the gene ends were 3 bases for V and 5 bases for J; bases not matched to a gene: 7. This chain's CDR3 is CASSSSGTSRDTQYF. The CDR3 DNA reads as TGCGCCAGCAGCTCGTCCGGGACTAGCCGAGATACGCAGTATTTT.

In its sample, this clonotype was seen a few times. The junction does not match germline at one end; this may be a read error. The V call is TRBV5-1, the J call TRBJ2-5, with D maybe TRBD1 (7 bases). The J call could be wrong; TRBJ2-7 is a better fit for the DNA end. Germline loops: CDR1 SGHRS, CDR2 YFSETQ. The CDR3 extends over 14 amino acids. CDR3 protein: CANSVEGQNYEQYF. The CDR3, as DNA: TGCGCCAACAGCGTGGAGGGACAGAACTACGAGCAGTACTTC.

This chain connects TRBV20-1 to TRBJ1-2; TRBD1 agrees at 7 bases. The germline V gene has CDR1 DFQATT and CDR2 SNEGSKA (reference sequence). CDR3 length equals 15 residues. V dropped 6 bases and J dropped 4; count of bases not matched to a gene: 14. CDR3 protein: CSATRQGDISYGYTF. CDR3 in DNA: TGCAGTGCGACCCGACAGGGCGATATTAGCTATGGCTACACCTTC.

This chain uses TRBV28 with TRBJ1-2, with D perhaps TRBD1 (6 bases). The germline V gene has CDR1 MDHEN and CDR2 SYDVKM. The CDR3 totals 15 residues. With 5 bases removed from V and 5 bases from J, the gap between germline ends came to 18 bases. CDR3 protein: CASSPPSDSAYGYTF. The CDR3 coding sequence is TGTGCCAGCAGTCCCCCATCGGACAGTGCATATGGCTACACCTTC.

The chain carries TRBV7-2 and TRBJ1-3; 7 bases are shared with TRBD1. The CDR3 is 16 amino acids. Germline V gives CDR1 SGHTA, CDR2 FQGNSA. Losses at the gene ends were 6 bases for V and 0 bases for J; bases not matched to a gene: 8. The CDR3 DNA follows: TGTGCCAGCAGTCTCGACAGGGTGGCCTCTGGAAACACCATATATTTT. Its protein product is CASSLDRVASGNTIYF.

About this clonotype itself: With a much larger clone just one base away, this may be a read error. This chain links TRBV28 with TRBJ2-7; no firm D call. Germline V gives CDR1 MDHEN, CDR2 SYDVKM. The CDR3 runs 11 residues. Trimming removed 7 bases at V and 5 bases at J, with 9 bases between. The CDR3 bases are TGTGCCAGCACTCGGTTCCACGAGCAGTACTTC. It translates to CASTRFHEQYF. Full variable domain (rest looked up from reference TRBV28 and TRBJ2-7): DVKVTQSSRYLVKRTGEKVFLECVQDMDHENMFWYRQDPGLGLRLIYFSYDVKMKEKGDIPEGYSVSREKKERFSLILESASTNQTSMYLCASTRFHEQYFGPGTRLTVT.

The table lists this clonotype with a few counts. The V and J genes are TRBV10-3 and TRBJ2-5; 8 bases fit TRBD2. This CDR3 is built from 15 residues. The germline V gene has CDR1 ENHRY and CDR2 SYGVKD. V lost 3 bases, J lost 7 bases, and 10 bases stayed unmatched. The CDR3 DNA sequence: TGTGCCATCAGTGACACAAGCGGGGGCAGGATGACCCAGTACTTC. Encoded protein: CAISDTSGGRMTQYF.

This clonotype was counted between two and nine times. The chain uses TRBV20-1 and TRBJ1-1; a weak D match, TRBD1 (6 bases). Germline CDR1 is DFQATT and CDR2 is SNEGSKA (reference sequence). The germline V and J ends were trimmed by 4 bases and 4 bases, with 13 bases remaining between them. The CDR3 is 13 amino acids. CDR3 sequence: CSAIRDTLTEAFF. CDR3 DNA sequence: TGCAGTGCTATCCGGGACACCCTCACTGAAGCTTTCTTT.

The J gene is TRBJ2-1, the V gene TRBV20-1, with a weak D call TRBD2 (7 bases). The V end lost 5 bases, the J end lost 8 bases, and 22 bases lay between the germline ends. In germline, CDR1 is DFQATT, CDR2 SNEGSKA (reference sequence). This CDR3 comprises 15 residues. Written as DNA, the CDR3 is TGCAGTGCTCGAAAAGGGGGGGGGGCCTTAGATGAGCAGTTCTTC. Its protein product is CSARKGGGALDEQFF.

The V call is TRBV5-1, the J call TRBJ1-2; 7 bases are a match to TRBD1. The V gene's germline CDR1 is SGHRS and CDR2 YFSETQ. V was clipped by 4 bases and J by 7 bases; unmatched bases: 7. The CDR3 has 13 residues. CDR3 residues: CASSPETGPGYTF. The CDR3 DNA follows: TGCGCCAGCAGCCCCGAGACAGGGCCTGGCTACACCTTC. Variable domain in full (rest from reference TRBV5-1 and TRBJ1-2): KAGVTQTPRYLIKTRGQQVTLSCSPISGHRSVSWYQQTPGQGLQFLFEYFSETQRNKGNFPGRFSGRQFSNSRSEMNVSTLELGDSALYLCASSPETGPGYTFGSGTRLTVV.

The CDR3 coding sequence is TGTGCCAGCAGCCGCGGCACTCCCGCAACTAATGAAAAACTGTTTTTT. This translates into CASSRGTPATNEKLFF. The gene calls are TRBV2 and TRBJ1-4; D is unresolved. V lost 6 bases and J lost 0, with 14 bases in between. This CDR3 comprises 16 residues. CDR1 and CDR2 (germline): SNHLY, FYNNEI.

This clonotype has more than one count but fewer than ten. The chain joins TRBV27 to TRBJ2-7, with D possibly matching TRBD2 (6 bases). The CDR3 runs to 16 residues. Trimming removed 3 bases at V and 0 bases at J, with 15 bases between. CDR1 and CDR2 from the germline V gene are MNHEY and SMNVEV (reference sequence). This CDR3 reads CASSFTGGDSSYEQYF. The CDR3 DNA follows: TGTGCCAGCAGTTTTACCGGGGGTGATTCCTCCTACGAGCAGTACTTC.

This clonotype was counted only a few times. V is TRBV6-6 and J is TRBJ1-1; TRBD1 matches at 8 bases. CDR3 size: 14 residues. The V gene's germline CDR1 is MNHNY and CDR2 SVGAGI (reference sequence). V lost 10 bases to trimming and J lost 1 base; unmatched junction nucleotides: 8. As DNA, the CDR3 is TGTGCCACCCAGACGACAGGGGCGAACACTGAAGCTTTCTTT. It encodes CATQTTGANTEAFF.

This chain joins TRBV28 and TRBJ1-4; D call uncertain. The V and J ends lost 3 bases and 8 bases respectively, with 16 bases between them. Germline V gives CDR1 MDHEN, CDR2 SYDVKM. This CDR3 is 15 amino acids long. The CDR3, as DNA: TGTGCCAGCAGTTTCCGGCGGGAACTCCAGGAAAAACTGTTTTTT. Protein sequence: CASSFRRELQEKLFF. Full variable domain (remainder filled in from reference TRBV28 and TRBJ1-4): DVKVTQSSRYLVKRTGEKVFLECVQDMDHENMFWYRQDPGLGLRLIYFSYDVKMKEKGDIPEGYSVSREKKERFSLILESASTNQTSMYLCASSFRRELQEKLFFGSGTQLSVL.

This clonotype was seen a handful of times. The gene calls are TRBV10-3 and TRBJ1-4; 7 bases match TRBD1. Unmatched junction bases numbered 4, after V lost 2 bases and J lost 4 bases. Germline V CDR1 and CDR2: ENHRY, SYGVKD. This CDR3 region has 15 residues. CDR3 amino acids: CAISEAGTVNEKLFF. The CDR3 coding sequence is TGTGCCATCAGTGAGGCGGGGACAGTTAATGAAAAACTGTTTTTT.

This chain joins TRBV7-9 and TRBJ1-1, with D hard to call. Between the trimmed V and J ends, which lost 3 bases and 4 bases, there was a span of 9 bases. The CDR3 contains 13 residues. CDR1 is SEHNR and CDR2 is FQNEAQ in the germline V gene (reference sequence). This CDR3 reads CASSFPAGTEAFF. The DNA of the CDR3 is TGTGCCAGCAGCTTCCCCGCTGGCACTGAAGCTTTCTTT.

Remarks on this clonotype: A junction boundary mismatches the germline segment, possibly from a read error. V is TRBV3-1 and J is TRBJ1-2; possible D gene TRBD1, 6 bases. The CDR3 runs to 15 residues. The germline gives CDR1 LGHDT, CDR2 YNNKEL (reference sequence). CDR3 sequence: CASGQDAGAGYGYTF. The CDR3 coding sequence is TGTGCCAGCGGCCAAGATGCGGGGGCCGGCTATGGCTACACCTTC.

The genes are TRBV11-3 and TRBJ2-1, with D possibly being TRBD1 or TRBD2 (6 bases each). V was trimmed by 4 bases and J by 5 bases, leaving 9 bases between them. The CDR3 is made up of 13 amino acids. From germline, CDR1 is SGHNT and CDR2 YENEEA. CDR3 sequence: CASSSRGHNEQFF. The CDR3 region has the DNA TGTGCCAGCAGCTCACGGGGGCACAATGAGCAGTTCTTC. Together with reference TRBV11-3 and TRBJ2-1, the CDR3 gives the full variable domain: EAGVVQSPRYKIIEKKQPVAFWCNPISGHNTLYWYLQNLGQGPELLIRYENEEAVDDSQLPKDRFSAERLKGVDSTLKIQPAELGDSAVYLCASSSRGHNEQFFGPGTRLTVL.

V usage is TRBV7-6 and J usage is TRBJ2-7, with D possibly being TRBD1 or TRBD2 (6 bases each). The CDR3 runs to 15 residues. The germline gives CDR1 SGHVS, CDR2 FNYEAQ. Trimming cost V 6 bases and J 5 bases, with 20 bases left between them. In DNA, the CDR3 is TGTGCCAGCAGTTTCTCGGGAGACAGGACAAACGAGCAGTACTTC. Translated: CASSFSGDRTNEQYF.